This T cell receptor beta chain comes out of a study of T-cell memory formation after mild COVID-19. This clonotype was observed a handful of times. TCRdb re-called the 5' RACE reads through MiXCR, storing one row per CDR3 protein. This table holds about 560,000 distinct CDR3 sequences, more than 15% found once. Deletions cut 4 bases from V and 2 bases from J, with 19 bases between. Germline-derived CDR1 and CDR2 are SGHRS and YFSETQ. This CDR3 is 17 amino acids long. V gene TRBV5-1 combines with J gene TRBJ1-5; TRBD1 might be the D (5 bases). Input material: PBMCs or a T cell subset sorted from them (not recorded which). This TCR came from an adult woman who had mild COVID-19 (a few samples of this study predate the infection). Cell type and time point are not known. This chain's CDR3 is CASSPDGAGTGNQPQHF. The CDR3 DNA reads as TGCGCCAGCAGCCCCGACGGGGCTGGCACCGGCAATCAGCCCCAGCATTTT.